These 21 T cell receptor beta chains share one sample of origin, sequenced in a study of low-dose radiotherapy and immunotherapy resistance in tumors. TRAV- and TRBV-specific primers, spanning alpha and beta chains, primed first-strand cDNA. With a constant-region primer and a V-primer adapter, TCRs were subjected to about 20 PCR cycles of amplification. Via MiXCR, TCRdb re-called the reads, giving one row per CDR3 protein. The data contain thousands of distinct CDR3 sequences, roughly three fifths of them singletons. The receptors originated from a human donor with advanced metastatic prostate, ovarian, gallbladder or colorectal cancer (not recorded which). This table probably holds off-target reads from a library built for another chain.

This clonotype appeared a few times. The rearrangement uses TRBV29-1 and TRBJ1-1; D gene uncertain. Trimming left V 7 bases short and J 4 bases short, with 10 bases between. Germline CDR1 and CDR2: SQVTM and ANQGSEA. This CDR3 contains 11 residues. The CDR3 DNA reads TGCAGCGCTGGGGTGGTCACTGAAGCTTTCTTT. It yields the protein CSAGVVTEAFF.

This clonotype was seen a single time. The genes are TRBV6-2 or TRBV6-3 and TRBJ2-1; D is perhaps TRBD1 (5 bases). V was clipped by 6 bases and J by 6 bases, with 18 bases between them. This CDR3 has 15 amino acids. The germline CDR1 and CDR2 sequences are MNHEY and SVGEGT. The CDR3 sequence is CASRYGDRYFNEQFF. As DNA, the CDR3 is TGTGCCAGCAGGTACGGAGACAGATATTTCAATGAGCAGTTCTTC.

V is TRBV19 and J is TRBJ2-3; D possibly corresponds to TRBD2 (6 bases). Germline lookup yields CDR1 LNHDA and CDR2 SQIVND (reference sequence). V was shortened by 7 bases and J by 2 bases, with 10 bases between the two germline ends. The CDR3 length is 13 residues. The CDR3 here is CASMEGNTDTQYF. The DNA of the CDR3 is TGTGCCAGTATGGAGGGGAACACAGATACGCAGTATTTT.

V is TRBV27 and J is TRBJ1-2; the D gene is possibly TRBD1 (6 bases). The V end was cut by 2 bases, the J end by 4 bases, with 8 bases between. The CDR3 has 13 amino acids. Germline CDR1 is MNHEY and CDR2 is SMNVEV (reference sequence). The CDR3 loop reads CASSLGTPYGYTF. In nucleotides, the CDR3 is TGTGCCAGCAGTTTAGGGACACCCTATGGCTACACCTTC.

V is TRBV3-1 and J is TRBJ2-1; TRBD2 agrees at 9 bases. Germline V CDR1 and CDR2: LGHDT, YNNKEL (reference sequence). The CDR3 contains 18 residues. The V and J ends lost 4 bases and 10 bases, in that order; junction bases with no gene match: 20. Written as DNA, the CDR3 is TGTGCCAGCAGCCCTGCTGGCGTGGCGGGGGGGCCTGATAAAGAGCAGTTCTTC. Translation gives CASSPAGVAGGPDKEQFF.

The chain carries TRBV6-6 and TRBJ2-2, with a possible D match to TRBD2 (5 bases). CDR1 MNHNY and CDR2 SVGAGI come from the germline V gene (reference sequence). The length of the CDR3 is 16 residues. V dropped 0 bases and J dropped 4 bases, with 12 bases sitting between them. Here the CDR3 DNA reads TGTGCCAGCAGTTACTCTAATGTTGCGGGCACCGGGGAGCTGTTTTTT. This sequence encodes CASSYSNVAGTGELFF.

This chain connects TRBV9 to TRBJ1-4; D not certain. Germline V lookup: CDR1 SGDLS, CDR2 YYNGEE. The V end lost 5 bases, the J end lost 5 bases, and 7 bases lay between the germline ends. CDR3 length: 12 residues. CDR3 amino acids: CASSRGNEKLFF. The CDR3 nucleotides read TGTGCCAGCAGTCGAGGGAATGAAAAACTGTTTTTT.

As DNA, the CDR3 is TGTGCCAGCAGTTTCCCGTCCGGACCCGAGCAGTACTTC. It codes for CASSFPSGPEQYF. This chain links TRBV27 with TRBJ2-7; D unclear. V lost 3 bases, J lost 6 bases, and 12 bases lay in between. The CDR3 contains 13 residues. From germline, CDR1 is MNHEY and CDR2 SMNVEV (reference sequence).

The chain links TRBV14 to TRBJ2-2; no definite D call. CDR1 and CDR2 from the germline V gene are SGHDN and FVKESK. V shed 1 base and J shed 7 bases, with 19 bases lying between them. The CDR3 consists of 17 residues. The CDR3 DNA is TGTGCCAGCAGCCAAGTATTTGGGAACCGGACCGACGGGGAGCTGTTTTTT. Amino acid sequence: CASSQVFGNRTDGELFF.

In its sample, this clonotype was seen a few times. The V and J genes are TRBV6-1 and TRBJ1-5; the D gene is possibly TRBD1 (5 bases). The CDR3 loop spans 11 amino acids. V was trimmed by 6 bases and J by 12 bases, leaving 12 bases between them. Germline values: CDR1 MNHNS, CDR2 SASEGT. CDR3 nucleotides: TGTGCCAGCAGAATTGACAGAGACCAGCATTTT. Protein sequence: CASRIDRDQHF.

This chain's CDR3 is CASSLDGRGQGKSPLHF. CDR3 DNA sequence: TGCGCCAGCAGCTTGGACGGCAGGGGACAGGGTAAATCACCCCTCCACTTT. This chain connects TRBV5-1 to TRBJ1-6; 9 bases are shared with TRBD1. Trimming at V came to 0 bases and at J to 10 bases, leaving 11 bases not matched to a gene. The CDR3 loop spans 17 amino acids. CDR1 and CDR2 (germline): SGHRS, YFSETQ.

This clonotype was seen a few times. The J gene is TRBJ2-7, the V gene TRBV11-2; D call uncertain. V lost 1 base and J 2 bases, leaving 9 bases between the germline ends. CDR1 is SGHAT, CDR2 FQNNGV, per germline. This CDR3 spans 14 amino acids. The CDR3 sequence is CASSLGASPYEQYF. In DNA, the CDR3 is TGTGCCAGCAGCTTAGGTGCCTCGCCCTACGAGCAGTACTTC. Full variable domain (outside the CDR3, taken from reference TRBV11-2 and TRBJ2-7): EAGVAQSPRYKIIEKRQSVAFWCNPISGHATLYWYQQILGQGPKLLIQFQNNGVVDDSQLPKDRFSAERLKGVDSTLKIQPAKLEDSAVYLCASSLGASPYEQYFGPGTRLTVT.

This chain connects TRBV28 to TRBJ1-5; D is uncertain. The V and J ends lost 6 bases and 5 bases respectively, with 11 bases between them. The CDR3 totals 13 residues. Looked up from germline, CDR1 is MDHEN and CDR2 is SYDVKM. This CDR3 is CASRIGVDQPQHF. CDR3 in DNA: TGTGCCAGCAGGATTGGGGTCGATCAGCCCCAGCATTTT. The full variable domain, its missing parts supplied by reference TRBV28 and TRBJ1-5, is DVKVTQSSRYLVKRTGEKVFLECVQDMDHENMFWYRQDPGLGLRLIYFSYDVKMKEKGDIPEGYSVSREKKERFSLILESASTNQTSMYLCASRIGVDQPQHFGDGTRLSIL.

V and J are TRBV5-6 and TRBJ1-2; D is ambiguous. Trimming removed 0 bases from V and 8 bases from J, with 11 bases in between. Germline CDR1 SGHDT, CDR2 YYEEEE. CDR3 length: 13 residues. DNA for the CDR3: TGTGCCAGCAGCTTGGGACTTGGCGGCGGCTACACCTTC. Protein sequence: CASSLGLGGGYTF.

The chain has TRBV28 and TRBJ1-3; 8 positions agree with TRBD1. The CDR3 contains 15 residues. J was trimmed by 3 bases and V by 6 bases; bases with no gene match: 7. The germline V gene encodes CDR1 MDHEN and CDR2 SYDVKM. In nucleotides, the CDR3 is TGTGCCAGCAGCCTATCGGACAGGGATGGAAACACCATATATTTT. Amino acid sequence: CASSLSDRDGNTIYF.

V gene TRBV6-8 combines with J gene TRBJ1-5, with D possibly TRBD1 on 5 matching bases. The CDR3 sequence is 14 residues long. Deletions cut 6 bases from V and 1 base from J, with 10 bases between. Per germline, CDR1 MNHGY and CDR2 SAAAGT. Written as DNA, the CDR3 is TGTGCCAGCAGCCTGGGACGGAGCAATCAGCCCCAGCATTTT. Amino acids: CASSLGRSNQPQHF.

This rearrangement joins TRBV29-1 to TRBJ1-1; D uncertain. The length of the CDR3 is 12 residues. Germline CDR1 reads SQVTM; CDR2 reads ANQGSEA. V lost 3 bases, J lost 7 bases, and 12 bases lay in between. The CDR3 nucleotides are TGCAGCGTTGATGAGGGAGTGCGTGAAGCTTTCTTT. Amino acids: CSVDEGVREAFF.

This clonotype turned up a few times. The rearrangement joins TRBV5-6 to TRBJ2-4; 9 bases agree with TRBD1. Germline CDR1 is SGHDT and CDR2 is YYEEEE. The CDR3 covers 14 residues. Trimming cost V 5 bases and J 3 bases; bases outside gene matches: 3. CDR3 sequence reads: CASSSGQGKNIQYF. CDR3 nucleotide sequence: TGTGCCAGCAGTTCGGGACAGGGCAAAAACATTCAGTACTTC.

The chain links TRBV5-1 to TRBJ2-3, with D possibly matching TRBD1 (6 bases). V lost 6 bases and J lost 2, with 16 bases in between. CDR1 is SGHRS, CDR2 YFSETQ, per germline. CDR3 length: 15 residues. CDR3 protein: CASTPGHKVTDTQYF. CDR3 DNA sequence: TGCGCCAGCACCCCGGGACATAAAGTCACAGATACGCAGTATTTT. Full variable domain (rest looked up from reference TRBV5-1 and TRBJ2-3): KAGVTQTPRYLIKTRGQQVTLSCSPISGHRSVSWYQQTPGQGLQFLFEYFSETQRNKGNFPGRFSGRQFSNSRSEMNVSTLELGDSALYLCASTPGHKVTDTQYFGPGTRLTVL.

The chain employs TRBV19 and TRBJ1-2; maybe TRBD1 (6 bases). V lost 4 bases to trimming and J lost 4 bases, with 10 bases between them. CDR1 and CDR2 (germline): LNHDA, SQIVND (reference sequence). This CDR3 contains 13 residues. The CDR3, as DNA: TGTGCCAGTAGTACACAGGGTCTCTATGGCTACACCTTC. Its translation is CASSTQGLYGYTF.

The rearrangement links TRBV20-1 to TRBJ1-3, with a weak D call TRBD1 (6 bases). Trimming pared 2 bases from V and 7 bases from J, leaving 9 bases between. Germline values: CDR1 DFQATT, CDR2 SNEGSKA (reference sequence). There are 12 residues in the CDR3. The CDR3 loop is CSARRTENTIYF. The CDR3 nucleotides are TGCAGTGCTAGAAGGACAGAGAACACCATATATTTT.